Sequencing of this TCR beta chain was carried out in a study of blood T cell repertoires in COVID-19. Original handling: Nucleated cell counts were estimated from reference gene primer amplification. The protocol was immunoSEQ multiplex PCR, while the TCRdb copy is restricted to in-frame clones and leaves out a portion. From that table come the V and J calls and clone size; the DNA was used to work out D and trimming. The sample carries 110,000 to 150,000 clones, 88% recorded once. The germline V gene has CDR1 LGHNA and CDR2 YSLEER. The CDR3 is 16 residues long. Trimming at V came to 1 base and at J to 5 bases, leaving 6 bases not matched to a gene.

The sequence came from a man in his forties or fifties with active or convalescent COVID-19. Sequencing input: peripheral blood. The chain combines TRBV4-3 with TRBJ1-2; 11 positions match TRBD1. CDR3 in DNA: TGCGCCAGCAGCCAAGGGACAGGGGGCCGCCTTTATGGCTACACCTTC. Translation gives CASSQGTGGRLYGYTF.